This T cell receptor (beta chain) was sequenced in a study of blood T cell repertoires in COVID-19. Overall study context: Acute-phase and convalescent COVID-19 samples originated in the United States, Italy and Spain. T cells, B-cell-depleted T cells, or PBMCs provided the cDNA or gDNA that served as material.

This CDR3 comprises 16 residues. Trimming took 5 bases from V and 4 from J; bases not matched to a gene: 11. CDR1 and CDR2 from the germline V gene are SEHNR and FQNEAQ (reference sequence). TCRdb's copy holds only in-frame clones and misses some; the assay was immunoSEQ multiplex PCR. The sample holds around 120,000 clones, 83% seen once. The sequence was collected from a young man with acute or convalescent COVID-19. Source material: peripheral blood. The genes are TRBV7-9 and TRBJ2-1, with 7 bases fitting TRBD1. The CDR3 coding sequence is TGTGCCAGCAGCCCCCTTCGGGACAGAACGTACAATGAGCAGTTCTTC. Translated: CASSPLRDRTYNEQFF.